The rows below give T cell receptor beta chains drawn from one sample of a study of shared clonotypes between healthy human individuals. Method: immunoSEQ multiplex PCR; TCRdb's copy keeps in-frame clones and lacks some. This table has 170,000 or so clones, approximately 70% appearing once. Sequenced sample: memory CD4+ T cells sorted from blood. These TCRs come from a young man in good health. Both conserved end residues are part of each CDR3. A D gene is named only where the DNA matches it firmly. Clone size appears in some rows only: once, few, many, or a class for an expanded clone.

CDR3nt | CDR3aa | v_gene | d_gene | len | j_gene | abundance
TGTGCCAGCAGCTCCCTCCGACTAGCGGGAACCTACAATGAGCAGTTCTTC | CASSSLRLAGTYNEQFF | TRBV11-2 | TRBD2 | 17 | TRBJ2-1 | .
TGTGCCAGCTCATCCGGACAGGGACGGTCTGGGGCCAACGTCCTGACTTTC | CASSSGQGRSGANVLTF | TRBV18 | TRBD1 | 17 | TRBJ2-6 | .
TGTGCCAGCAGGGGACTAGTGATGGAGACCCAGTACTTC | CASRGLVMETQYF | TRBV6-5 | TRBD2 | 13 | TRBJ2-5 | .
TGTGCCATCAGTGAGGCACACATGGGAAATCAGCCCCAGCATTTT | CAISEAHMGNQPQHF | TRBV10-3 | . | 15 | TRBJ1-5 | .
TGTGCCAGCAGCCGGGACAGCCAAGAGACCCAGTACTTC | CASSRDSQETQYF | TRBV11-3 | TRBD1 | 13 | TRBJ2-5 | many
TGTGCCAGCAGCCTTAGATTCCCAGTCCAAGAGACCCAGTACTTC | CASSLRFPVQETQYF | TRBV7-8 | . | 15 | TRBJ2-5 | .
TGTGCCAGCAGCATGACAGCCTATGGCTACACCTTC | CASSMTAYGYTF | TRBV11-2 | . | 12 | TRBJ1-2 | .
TGTGCCTGGGGACGAGTCAATGAAAAACTGTTTTTT | CAWGRVNEKLFF | TRBV30 | . | 12 | TRBJ1-4 | .
TGTGCCAGCAGTCGCACGGGACAGGTCTACGAGCAGTACTTC | CASSRTGQVYEQYF | TRBV9 | TRBD1 | 14 | TRBJ2-7 | .
TGTGCCAGCAGCGCGGGTGTGCGGGAGGGATACAATGAGCAGTTCTTC | CASSAGVREGYNEQFF | TRBV7-8 | TRBD2 | 16 | TRBJ2-1 | .
TGTGCCAGCAGTCGGACACCGAGGAACGAGCAGTACTTC | CASSRTPRNEQYF | TRBV27 | . | 13 | TRBJ2-7 | .
TGTGCCAGCAGTTACCGGACTAGACAAGAGACCCAGTACTTC | CASSYRTRQETQYF | TRBV6-6 | TRBD2 | 14 | TRBJ2-5 | .
TGTGCCAGCAGTTTAGCGGACGGCGTCCTTGGGTATGGCTACACCTTC | CASSLADGVLGYGYTF | TRBV28 | . | 16 | TRBJ1-2 | .
TGTGCCAGCAGCTTATATAGCGGGACTAGCACAGATACGCAGTATTTT | CASSLYSGTSTDTQYF | TRBV5-5 | TRBD2 | 16 | TRBJ2-3 | .
TGCATCGAAGGACAGCTAGATACGCAGTATTTT | CIEGQLDTQYF | TRBV29-1 | . | 11 | TRBJ2-3 | .
TGTGCCAGCAGTGAAGGGACTAGCGGCTACAATGAGCAGTTCTTC | CASSEGTSGYNEQFF | TRBV6-4 | TRBD2 | 15 | TRBJ2-1 | .
TGCAGCGTTGAAAGTAGCAGGAACAACTATGGCTACACCTTC | CSVESSRNNYGYTF | TRBV29-1 | . | 14 | TRBJ1-2 | .
TGCGCCAGCAGCTTGGCCCCGGGACAGAGCTCCTACGAGCAGTACTTC | CASSLAPGQSSYEQYF | TRBV5-1 | TRBD1 | 16 | TRBJ2-7 | few
TGTGCCAGCAGCCTACTACAGGGATGGAACACTGAAGCTTTCTTT | CASSLLQGWNTEAFF | TRBV5-4 | . | 15 | TRBJ1-1 | few
TGTGCCAGCAGTTTATATGGAGGACCAGACTACGAGCAGTACTTC | CASSLYGGPDYEQYF | TRBV28 | . | 15 | TRBJ2-7 | once
TGTGCCAGCAGCCCGACCTCGGGACTAGTGTTCTACAATGAGCAGTTCTTC | CASSPTSGLVFYNEQFF | TRBV7-8 | TRBD2 | 17 | TRBJ2-1 | .
TGTGCCAGCTCACCACAGACCGGGGAGCTGTTTTTT | CASSPQTGELFF | TRBV18 | . | 12 | TRBJ2-2 | .
TGTGCCAGCAATCCCAGCGGGCCAACCTACGAGCAGTACTTC | CASNPSGPTYEQYF | TRBV28 | . | 14 | TRBJ2-7 | once
TGCGCCAGCGGCCCGGGACAGAAAGGCACTGAAGCTTTCTTT | CASGPGQKGTEAFF | TRBV5-1 | TRBD1 | 14 | TRBJ1-1 | .
TGCAGCGTCAGCAGGGGGCGGAGTGGGGCTTTCTTT | CSVSRGRSGAFF | TRBV29-1 | TRBD1 | 12 | TRBJ1-1 | .
TGTGCCAGCAGCTGGGGGGGTCGCGGCACTGAAGCTTTCTTT | CASSWGGRGTEAFF | TRBV5-6 | . | 14 | TRBJ1-1 | .
TGTGCCAGCAGCCCCGACAGGGGGTCTAACGAGCAGTACTTC | CASSPDRGSNEQYF | TRBV7-8 | TRBD1 | 14 | TRBJ2-7 | .
TGTGCCAGCAGCTTAGCGGGGCAGGGGGCGCTAATCGGGGAGCTGTTTTTT | CASSLAGQGALIGELFF | TRBV7-8 | TRBD1 | 17 | TRBJ2-2 | .